A single sample is the source of the 12 T cell receptor beta chains below, sequenced in a study of blood T cells in healthy people across ages. With a J-beta primer mix and a sample-barcoded 5' primer, a second PCR ran roughly 6 to 12 cycles. Via MiXCR, TCRdb re-called the 5' RACE reads, giving one row per CDR3 protein. The sample has about 730,000 distinct CDR3 sequences, approximately 39% seen once. The sample comprised blood. Every receptor here comes from a woman aged 55-70 years in good health.

This clonotype was found a few times. V usage is TRBV14 and J usage is TRBJ2-7, with no clear D. Germline lookup yields CDR1 SGHDN and CDR2 FVKESK. Trimming stripped 2 bases from V and 2 bases from J, with 4 bases between. The CDR3 totals 12 residues. The CDR3 region is CASSQITYEQYF. CDR3 DNA: TGTGCCAGCAGCCAAATTACCTACGAGCAGTACTTC.

Note on this clonotype: Since a much larger clone is just one base distant, this may be a read error. This sequence joins TRBV3-1 and TRBJ2-4; D not certain. The CDR3 length is 14 residues. Trimming left V 1 base short and J 0 bases short, with 4 bases between. The germline V gene has CDR1 LGHDT and CDR2 YNNKEL (reference sequence). The CDR3 spells CASSQGSAKNIQYF. The CDR3 DNA follows: TGTGCCAGCAGCCAAGGGTCAGCCAAAAACATTCAGTACTTC.

The chain couples TRBV4-2 to TRBJ2-2; the match to TRBD2 covers 8 bases. The V gene's germline CDR1 is LGHNA and CDR2 YNFKEQ. V lost 2 bases and J lost 3; bases outside the gene matches: 2. The CDR3 runs to 15 residues. This CDR3 reads CASSQTSGYTGELFF. CDR3 nucleotide sequence: TGTGCCAGCAGCCAAACTAGCGGATACACCGGGGAGCTGTTTTTT.

This sequence joins TRBV10-3 and TRBJ2-7; 8 bases align to TRBD2. V trimming: 8 bases; J trimming: 10 bases; junction bases outside the gene matches: 10. CDR3 size: 12 residues. CDR1 and CDR2 (germline): ENHRY, SYGVKD. This CDR3 is CAIGEAGARQYF. The CDR3, as DNA: TGTGCCATCGGCGAAGCGGGAGCCCGACAGTACTTC.

In regard to this clonotype: This sequence is one base from a far larger clone and is likely a read error. The J gene is TRBJ2-7, the V gene TRBV29-1; perhaps TRBD2 as D (6 bases). The CDR3 is made up of 11 amino acids. CDR1 and CDR2 from the germline V gene are SQVTM and ANQGSEA. Trimming shortened V by 7 bases and J by 2 bases, and 9 bases separated the two germline ends. The CDR3 DNA is TGCAGCGGTGGCGGGACCTACGAGCAGTACTTC. Its translation: CSGGGTYEQYF.

V is TRBV6-1 and J is TRBJ1-1; D not certain. Trimming took off 5 bases at V and 7 bases at J, with 17 bases between the two ends. The CDR3 runs to 14 residues. CDR1 is MNHNS and CDR2 is SASEGT in the germline V gene. The CDR3 protein is CASSFAEGDYEAFF. The CDR3 DNA is TGTGCCAGCAGTTTTGCGGAGGGAGACTATGAAGCTTTCTTT.

This clonotype was detected once. The chain uses TRBV12-3 or TRBV12-4 and TRBJ2-1; 9 bases are shared with TRBD2. This CDR3 spans 16 amino acids. Trimming took 3 bases from V and 0 from J; bases not matched to a gene: 3. In DNA, the CDR3 is TGTGCCAGCAGTTTCCGGGGACTAGCCTCCTACAATGAGCAGTTCTTC. This sequence encodes CASSFRGLASYNEQFF.

This chain uses TRBV5-1 with TRBJ1-2; the match to TRBD1 covers 7 bases. The junction had 9 bases not matched to a gene; V was cut back by 3 bases and J by 4 bases. There are 15 residues in the CDR3. The germline gives CDR1 SGHRS, CDR2 YFSETQ. The CDR3: CASSYTGEVSYGYTF. In DNA, the CDR3 is TGCGCCAGCAGCTATACAGGGGAAGTGAGCTATGGCTACACCTTC.

This clonotype was seen many times. V gene TRBV12-3 or TRBV12-4 combines with J gene TRBJ2-5; no reliable D call. This CDR3 has 14 residues. Trimming pared 2 bases from V and 1 base from J, leaving 8 bases between. CDR3 loop: CASSLPYSQETQYF. CDR3 coding DNA: TGTGCCAGCAGTTTACCTTACTCCCAAGAGACCCAGTACTTC.

This clonotype turned up a few times. The rearrangement links TRBV20-1 to TRBJ2-7; D is possibly TRBD1 (7 bases). Germline loops: CDR1 DFQATT, CDR2 SNEGSKA (reference sequence). V lost 0 bases to trimming and J lost 2 bases, with 14 bases between them. The CDR3 has 15 residues. DNA for the CDR3: TGCAGTGCTAGAGAACGGGCGGGACAGCCCTACGAGCAGTACTTC. Translation: CSARERAGQPYEQYF.

As to this clonotype: With a much larger clone just one base away, this may be a read error. The rearrangement uses TRBV7-9 and TRBJ2-5; 7 bases are shared with TRBD1. The end of the DNA aligns better with TRBJ2-1, so the J call may be wrong. Germline CDR1 and CDR2: SEHNR and FQNEAQ (reference sequence). The CDR3 has 15 amino acids. CDR3 region: CASSLGTVNQETQFF. Here the CDR3 DNA reads TGTGCCAGCAGCTTGGGGACAGTGAACCAAGAGACCCAGTTCTTC.

There are a few counts of this clonotype. The rearrangement uses TRBV27 and TRBJ2-1, with D perhaps being TRBD1 or TRBD2 (5 bases each). Germline V lookup: CDR1 MNHEY, CDR2 SMNVEV (reference sequence). The V end was cut by 6 bases, the J end by 6 bases, with 18 bases between. The CDR3 totals 15 residues. CDR3 DNA sequence: TGTGCCAGCAGGAAAAACCGGGACCATATCAATGAGCAGTTCTTC. This encodes CASRKNRDHINEQFF.